These 3 T cell receptor beta chains were all obtained from the same sample, sequenced in a study of blood T cells in healthy people across ages. For the second PCR, which ran for roughly 6 to 12 cycles, a sample-barcoded 5' primer and a J-beta primer mix were used. TCRdb processed the 5' RACE reads anew with MiXCR; each CDR3 protein has one entry. The repertoire holds some 860,000 distinct CDR3 sequences, 45% to 70% seen once, with more than 25% in the top ten. The specimen sequenced was blood. These receptors came from a man aged 40-49 years in good health.

The CDR3 loop is CSVGFQADTQYF. The DNA for the CDR3 is TGCAGCGTTGGATTTCAGGCAGATACGCAGTATTTT. J is TRBJ2-3 and V is TRBV29-1; D is ambiguous. Trimming pared 4 bases from V and 4 bases from J, leaving 9 bases between. Germline V gene sequence: CDR1 SQVTM, CDR2 ANQGSEA. This CDR3 comprises 12 residues.

In DNA form, the CDR3 reads TGCGCCAGCAGCCAAGAACCTAGCGGGGGGCAGTTCTTC. Translating it yields CASSQEPSGGQFF. The chain recombines TRBV4-1 with TRBJ2-1; 10 bases are shared with TRBD2. V was clipped by 0 bases and J by 12 bases; unmatched bases: 2. CDR1 is MGHRA and CDR2 is YSYEKL in the germline V gene. CDR3 size: 13 residues.

This clonotype was observed at least ten times. The rearrangement uses TRBV20-1 and TRBJ2-1, with unresolved D. Trimming removed 3 bases from V and 6 bases from J, with 6 bases in between. CDR1 DFQATT and CDR2 SNEGSKA come from the germline V gene (reference sequence). This CDR3 region has 11 residues. CDR3 sequence reads: CSASRSNEQFF. Written as DNA, the CDR3 is TGCAGTGCTAGTCGTAGCAATGAGCAGTTCTTC.